These T cell receptor beta chains were read from a single sample in a study of shared clonotypes between healthy human individuals. The table came from immunoSEQ multiplex PCR; TCRdb's copy has only in-frame clones and leaves some out. The sample gives about 2 million clones, 95% of which show up once; roughly 0.13% is in the top ten. Sequencing was performed on naive CD4+ T cells sorted from blood. These receptors came from a man younger than 30 in good health. Both conserved end residues are part of each CDR3. The order of the fields is J gene, D gene, V gene, clone size, CDR3 protein, CDR3 DNA. D genes are given only for firm matches. For some rows the clone size is stated as once, few or many, or as a class when expanded; others skip it.

J gene: TRBJ2-2
D gene: -
V gene: TRBV7-9
clone size: once
CDR3 protein: CASSLSSGGELFF
CDR3 DNA: TGTGCCAGCAGCTTATCCAGCGGCGGGGAGCTGTTTTTT

J gene: TRBJ1-4
D gene: -
V gene: TRBV7-9
clone size: -
CDR3 protein: CASSLEPQEKLFF
CDR3 DNA: TGTGCCAGCAGCTTAGAACCCCAAGAAAAACTGTTTTTT

J gene: TRBJ1-1
D gene: -
V gene: TRBV6-1
clone size: -
CDR3 protein: CASSERTRNTEAFF
CDR3 DNA: TGTGCCAGCAGTGAACGGACTCGGAACACTGAAGCTTTCTTT

J gene: TRBJ1-1
D gene: -
V gene: TRBV15
clone size: -
CDR3 protein: CATSRGGLRDTEAFF
CDR3 DNA: TGTGCCACCAGCAGAGGGGGGTTGCGAGACACTGAAGCTTTCTTT

J gene: TRBJ2-7
D gene: -
V gene: TRBV6-1
clone size: -
CDR3 protein: CASSERGVYEQYF
CDR3 DNA: TGTGCCAGCAGTGAAAGGGGGGTATACGAGCAGTACTTC

J gene: TRBJ2-7
D gene: TRBD1
V gene: TRBV28
clone size: -
CDR3 protein: CASSSGTGGSYEQYF
CDR3 DNA: TGTGCCAGCAGCTCCGGGACAGGGGGTTCCTACGAGCAGTACTTC

J gene: TRBJ1-1
D gene: -
V gene: TRBV19
clone size: -
CDR3 protein: CASSAQGRGTEAFF
CDR3 DNA: TGTGCCAGTAGTGCTCAGGGCAGGGGCACTGAAGCTTTCTTT

J gene: TRBJ2-7
D gene: -
V gene: TRBV6-4
clone size: -
CDR3 protein: CASSDSIAWYEQYF
CDR3 DNA: TGTGCCAGCAGTGACTCTATTGCGTGGTACGAGCAGTACTTC

J gene: TRBJ2-2
D gene: -
V gene: TRBV5-1
clone size: -
CDR3 protein: CASSLRPNTGELFF
CDR3 DNA: TGCGCCAGCAGCTTGAGGCCCAACACCGGGGAGCTGTTTTTT

J gene: TRBJ1-2
D gene: -
V gene: TRBV5-4
clone size: -
CDR3 protein: CASSLRGNYGYTF
CDR3 DNA: TGTGCCAGCAGCTTGCGGGGGAACTATGGCTACACCTTC

J gene: TRBJ1-2
D gene: -
V gene: TRBV4-2
clone size: -
CDR3 protein: CASSQAGQDRGYGYTF
CDR3 DNA: TGTGCCAGCAGCCAGGCCGGCCAGGACCGAGGCTATGGCTACACCTTC